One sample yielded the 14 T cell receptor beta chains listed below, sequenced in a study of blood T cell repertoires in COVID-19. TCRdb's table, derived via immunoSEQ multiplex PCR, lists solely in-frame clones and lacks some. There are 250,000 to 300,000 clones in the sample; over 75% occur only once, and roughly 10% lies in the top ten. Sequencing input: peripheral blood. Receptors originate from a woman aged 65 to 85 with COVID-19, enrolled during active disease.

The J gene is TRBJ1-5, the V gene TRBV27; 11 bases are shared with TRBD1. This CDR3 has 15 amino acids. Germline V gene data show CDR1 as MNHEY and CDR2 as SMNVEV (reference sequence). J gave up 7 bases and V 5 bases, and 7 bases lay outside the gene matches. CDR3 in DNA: TGTGCCAGCAGTCCCCGGACAGGGGGCGAGCAGCCCCAGCATTTT. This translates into CASSPRTGGEQPQHF.

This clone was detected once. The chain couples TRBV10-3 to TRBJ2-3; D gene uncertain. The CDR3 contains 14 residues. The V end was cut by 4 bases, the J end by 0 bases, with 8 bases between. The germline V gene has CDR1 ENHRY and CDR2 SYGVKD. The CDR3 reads CAISGRPSTDTQYF. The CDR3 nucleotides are TGTGCCATCAGTGGTCGTCCCAGCACAGATACGCAGTATTTT.

DNA for the CDR3: TGCAGTGCACGGTTTTCGTACGAGCAGTACTTC. Translating it yields CSARFSYEQYF. The V call is TRBV20-1, the J call TRBJ2-7, with D unclear. With 6 bases removed from V and 4 bases from J, the gap between germline ends came to 10 bases. This CDR3 contains 11 residues. Per germline, CDR1 DFQATT and CDR2 SNEGSKA (reference sequence).

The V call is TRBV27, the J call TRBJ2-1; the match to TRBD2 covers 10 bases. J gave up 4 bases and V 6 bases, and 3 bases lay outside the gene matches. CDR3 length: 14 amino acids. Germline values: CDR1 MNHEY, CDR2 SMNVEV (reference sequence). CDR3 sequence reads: CASRLAGSYNEQFF. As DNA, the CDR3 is TGTGCCAGCAGACTAGCGGGGTCTTACAATGAGCAGTTCTTC.

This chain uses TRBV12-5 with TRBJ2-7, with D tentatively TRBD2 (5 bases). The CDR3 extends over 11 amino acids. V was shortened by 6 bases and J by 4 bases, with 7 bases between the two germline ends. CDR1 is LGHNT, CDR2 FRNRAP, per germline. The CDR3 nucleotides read TGTGCTAGTGGGAGGACTTACGAGCAGTACTTC. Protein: CASGRTYEQYF.

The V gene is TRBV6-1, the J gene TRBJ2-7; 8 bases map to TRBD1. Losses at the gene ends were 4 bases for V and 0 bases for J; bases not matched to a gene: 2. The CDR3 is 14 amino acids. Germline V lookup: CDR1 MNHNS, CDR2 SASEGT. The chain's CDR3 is CASSGTGNSYEQYF. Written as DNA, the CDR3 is TGTGCCAGCAGTGGGACAGGGAACTCCTACGAGCAGTACTTC.

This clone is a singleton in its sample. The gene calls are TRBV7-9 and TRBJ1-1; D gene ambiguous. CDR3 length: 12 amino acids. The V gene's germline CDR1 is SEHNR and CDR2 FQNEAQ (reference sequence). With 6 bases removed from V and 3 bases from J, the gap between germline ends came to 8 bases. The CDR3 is CASSMRDTEAFF. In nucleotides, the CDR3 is TGTGCCAGCAGTATGAGGGACACTGAAGCTTTCTTT.

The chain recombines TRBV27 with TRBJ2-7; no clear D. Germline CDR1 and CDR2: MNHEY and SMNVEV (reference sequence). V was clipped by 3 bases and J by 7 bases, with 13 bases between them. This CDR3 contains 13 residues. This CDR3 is CASSFNGAGEQYF. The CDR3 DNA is TGTGCCAGCAGTTTTAACGGAGCCGGTGAGCAGTACTTC.

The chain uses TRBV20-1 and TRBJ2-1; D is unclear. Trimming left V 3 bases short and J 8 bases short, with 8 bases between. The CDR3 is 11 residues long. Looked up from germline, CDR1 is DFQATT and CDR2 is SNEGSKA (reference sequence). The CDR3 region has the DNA TGCAGTGCTAGGGCCACACATGAGCAGTTCTTC. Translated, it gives CSARATHEQFF.

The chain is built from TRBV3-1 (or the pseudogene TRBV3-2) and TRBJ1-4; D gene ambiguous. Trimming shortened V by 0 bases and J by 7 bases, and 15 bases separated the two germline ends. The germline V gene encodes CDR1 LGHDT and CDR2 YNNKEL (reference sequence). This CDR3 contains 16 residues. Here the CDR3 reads CASSQDRARRGEKLFF. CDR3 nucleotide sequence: TGTGCCAGCAGCCAAGATAGGGCCCGCCGGGGTGAAAAACTGTTTTTT.

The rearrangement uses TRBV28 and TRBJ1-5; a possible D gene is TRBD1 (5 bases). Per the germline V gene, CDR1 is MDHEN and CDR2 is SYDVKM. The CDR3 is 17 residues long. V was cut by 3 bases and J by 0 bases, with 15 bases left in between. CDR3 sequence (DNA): TGTGCCAGCAGTTTGATGCCGGGGGACTATAGCAATCAGCCCCAGCATTTT. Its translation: CASSLMPGDYSNQPQHF. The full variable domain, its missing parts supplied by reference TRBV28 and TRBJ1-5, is DVKVTQSSRYLVKRTGEKVFLECVQDMDHENMFWYRQDPGLGLRLIYFSYDVKMKEKGDIPEGYSVSREKKERFSLILESASTNQTSMYLCASSLMPGDYSNQPQHFGDGTRLSIL.

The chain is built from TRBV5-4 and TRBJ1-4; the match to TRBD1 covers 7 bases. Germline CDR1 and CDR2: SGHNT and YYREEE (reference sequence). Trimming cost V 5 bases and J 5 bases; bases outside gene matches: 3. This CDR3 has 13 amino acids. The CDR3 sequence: CASRSQGNEKLFF. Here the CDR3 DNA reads TGTGCCAGCAGATCACAGGGGAATGAAAAACTGTTTTTT.

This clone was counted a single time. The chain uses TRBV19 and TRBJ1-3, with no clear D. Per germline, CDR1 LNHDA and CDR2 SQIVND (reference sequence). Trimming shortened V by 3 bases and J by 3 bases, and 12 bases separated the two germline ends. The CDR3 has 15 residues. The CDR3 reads CASSISVGGGNTIYF. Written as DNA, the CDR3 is TGTGCCAGTAGTATTAGCGTCGGAGGTGGAAACACCATATATTTT.

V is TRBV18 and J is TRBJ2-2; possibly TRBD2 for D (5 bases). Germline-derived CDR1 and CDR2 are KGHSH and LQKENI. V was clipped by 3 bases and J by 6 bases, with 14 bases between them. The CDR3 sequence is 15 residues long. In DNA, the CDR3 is TGTGCCAGCTCACCCTTAACCTCGGACTCCGGGGAGCTGTTTTTT. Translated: CASSPLTSDSGELFF.